A single count supports the clone carrying this T cell receptor (beta chain). Antigen unknown. There are 14 residues in the CDR3. Germline V gene data show CDR1 as SNHLY and CDR2 as FYNNEI. Between the trimmed V and J ends, which lost 1 base and 7 bases, there was a span of 10 bases. The sample belongs to a study of cytomegalovirus exposure and HLA in healthy donors. Study results and limitations: In a later analysis, compared with equally common non-associated chains, HLA-associated beta chains were more expanded. Association of a missense DCLRE1C variant with TCR beta V- and J-gene trimming was reported in a later analysis. A later analysis reportedly found fewer N-insertions in an Asian-associated ancestry cluster than the roughly 670-donor mean. The study labeled fewer than 200 TCR beta chains cytomegalovirus-associated.

PCR amplification relied on 60 Vbeta primers (plus 13 Jbeta primers). Profiling relied on immunoSEQ multiplex PCR, and the TCRdb table lists in-frame clones only, not all of them. Of fewer than 200,000 clones in the sample, around 80% were seen once. The TCR originated in a female donor in good health and CMV-seronegative. The V call is TRBV2, the J call TRBJ1-4; D is uncertain. What was sequenced was PBMCs. Written as DNA, the CDR3 is TGTGCCAGCAGTGAAGGCGGGAGGGTTGAAAAACTGTTTTTT. It codes for CASSEGGRVEKLFF. Full variable domain (rest looked up from reference TRBV2 and TRBJ1-4): EPEVTQTPSHQVTQMGQEVILRCVPISNHLYFYWYRQILGQKVEFLVSFYNNEISEKSEIFDDQFSVERPDGSNFTLKIRSTKLEDSAMYFCASSEGGRVEKLFFGSGTQLSVL.